The next 32 T cell receptor beta chains were all read from a single sample in a study of blood T cell repertoires in COVID-19. Method: immunoSEQ multiplex PCR; TCRdb's copy keeps in-frame clones and lacks some. The sample includes around 150,000 clones, approximately 84% of them seen just once. Sequencing was done on a sample of peripheral blood. All receptors come from an older woman with COVID-19, enrolled during active disease.

The rearrangement links TRBV7-3 to TRBJ1-1; 7 bases fit TRBD1. Germline CDR1 is SGHTA and CDR2 is FQGTGA. The CDR3 spans 16 residues. With V trimmed by 3 bases and J by 1 base, 8 bases remained unmatched. The CDR3 nucleotides read TGTGCCAGCAGCTTCCAACCGGGACAGAGGAACACTGAAGCTTTCTTT. Encoded protein: CASSFQPGQRNTEAFF.

The rearrangement uses TRBV19 and TRBJ2-3; 9 nucleotides align to TRBD2. From germline, CDR1 is LNHDA and CDR2 SQIVND (reference sequence). The CDR3 extends over 14 amino acids. After removal of 4 bases from V and 7 bases from J, the junction contained 6 bases not matched to a gene. CDR3 in amino acids: CASSTKLAGNTQYF. CDR3 nucleotide sequence: TGTGCCAGTAGTACGAAACTAGCGGGTAATACGCAGTATTTT.

The genes are TRBV3-1 (or the pseudogene TRBV3-2) and TRBJ1-1; TRBD1 might be the D (5 bases). Trimming removed 5 bases at V and 2 bases at J, with 12 bases between. Germline V lookup: CDR1 LGHDT, CDR2 YNNKEL (reference sequence). The CDR3 has 14 amino acids. The CDR3 region is CASSSSDTNTEAFF. Here the CDR3 DNA reads TGTGCCAGCAGCAGTTCGGACACAAACACTGAAGCTTTCTTT.

In DNA form, the CDR3 reads TGTGCCAGCTCACCACAGATAGGGACAGCCGATGGCTACACCTTC. Its protein is CASSPQIGTADGYTF. This chain joins TRBV18 and TRBJ1-2; 7 bases map to TRBD1. This CDR3 region has 15 residues. Germline CDR1 KGHSH, CDR2 LQKENI. Unmatched junction bases numbered 8, after V lost 1 base and J lost 6 bases.

This chain uses TRBV18 with TRBJ1-2, with D possibly matching TRBD1 (5 bases). The CDR3 has 14 residues. CDR1 is KGHSH, CDR2 LQKENI, per germline. V dropped 2 bases and J dropped 6 bases, with 13 bases sitting between them. The CDR3 DNA is TGTGCCAGCTCACCATCCCCCAGGGCCCATGGCTACACCTTC. This encodes CASSPSPRAHGYTF.

The chain couples TRBV30 to TRBJ1-5; D remains unclear. This CDR3 has 15 amino acids. Germline V gene data show CDR1 as GTSNPN and CDR2 as SVGIG (reference sequence). V was cut by 1 base and J by 0 bases, with 10 bases left in between. The CDR3 DNA reads as TGTGCCTGGAGTGGCGGGGTGGATAGCAATCAGCCCCAGCATTTT. Protein product: CAWSGGVDSNQPQHF.

As concerns this clone: Additional DNA sequences in this sample encode the identical CDR3. The chain joins TRBV6-5 to TRBJ1-5; 7 bases line up with TRBD1. Germline V CDR1 and CDR2: MNHEY, SVGAGI. The J segment lost 6 bases and the V segment lost 6 bases, leaving 8 bases of the junction unmatched. The CDR3 is 14 amino acids. CDR3 region: CASSPDRVGQPQHF. The CDR3 DNA reads TGTGCCAGCAGCCCAGACAGGGTCGGTCAGCCCCAGCATTTT.

The chain combines TRBV7-3 with TRBJ2-1; TRBD1 aligns across 7 bases. The CDR3 sequence is 16 residues long. CDR1 is SGHTA, CDR2 FQGTGA, per germline. Losses at the gene ends were 5 bases for V and 6 bases for J; bases not matched to a gene: 13. In DNA form, the CDR3 reads TGTGCCAGCAGCCAAGAGGGGGCCCGGCCGCTCAATGAGCAGTTCTTC. Its protein product is CASSQEGARPLNEQFF.

The chain uses TRBV19 and TRBJ2-7; D is ambiguous. The germline CDR1 and CDR2 sequences are LNHDA and SQIVND (reference sequence). Trimming removed 4 bases from V and 0 bases from J, with 13 bases in between. This CDR3 has 15 residues. The CDR3 loop is CASSTQAVSSYEQYF. The CDR3 DNA reads as TGTGCCAGTAGTACCCAGGCAGTGAGCTCCTACGAGCAGTACTTC.

This rearrangement joins TRBV2 to TRBJ1-4; 8 positions match TRBD1. Germline V gene sequence: CDR1 SNHLY, CDR2 FYNNEI. This CDR3 has 17 residues. The ends lost 6 bases at V and 6 bases at J; junction bases unmatched: 15. The CDR3 coding sequence is TGTGCCAGCAGGCTACGGACAGGGAGAGGGGGGGATGAAAAACTGTTTTTT. Protein product: CASRLRTGRGGDEKLFF.

V usage is TRBV27 and J usage is TRBJ2-7, with TRBD2 matching 7 bases. After removal of 0 bases from V and 3 bases from J, the junction contained 5 bases not matched to a gene. The CDR3 runs to 15 residues. Germline V gene sequence: CDR1 MNHEY, CDR2 SMNVEV (reference sequence). The CDR3 DNA reads TGTGCCAGCAGTTTATCGATACTAGCGAGCTACGAGCAGTACTTC. This codes for CASSLSILASYEQYF.

The chain uses TRBV24-1 and TRBJ2-1; TRBD1 matches 8 bases. From germline, CDR1 is KGHDR and CDR2 SFDVKD. The CDR3 spans 16 residues. Trimming cost V 3 bases and J 10 bases; bases outside gene matches: 13. CDR3 residues: CATSDPSGRGLWEQFF. CDR3 bases: TGTGCCACCAGTGATCCCTCGGGCAGGGGGCTGTGGGAGCAGTTCTTC.

The chain has TRBV3-1 (or the pseudogene TRBV3-2) and TRBJ2-2; perhaps TRBD1 as D (6 bases). Between the trimmed V and J ends, which lost 5 bases and 2 bases, there was a span of 15 bases. Germline-derived CDR1 and CDR2 are LGHDT and YNNKEL (reference sequence). This CDR3 is 16 amino acids long. CDR3 DNA sequence: TGTGCCAGCAGCAAAAGGGACATAAGTAACACCGGGGAGCTGTTTTTT. Protein product: CASSKRDISNTGELFF.

In the case of this clone: The germline gene is not matched at one end of the junction; a read error may be the cause. The chain is built from TRBV7-7 and TRBJ2-3, with 10 bases fitting TRBD2. Germline-derived CDR1 and CDR2 are SSHAT and FNYEAQ (reference sequence). CDR3 size: 18 residues. The CDR3 region is CASSLRAVLAGRTDTQYF. In nucleotides, the CDR3 is TGTGCTAGCAGCTTAAGGGCGGTACTAGCGGGACGCACAGATACGCAGTATTTT.

In this sample, this clone turned up once. This chain joins TRBV7-9 and TRBJ2-1; 10 bases are shared with TRBD2. CDR1 and CDR2 (germline): SEHNR, FQNEAQ (reference sequence). This CDR3 has 16 amino acids. V lost 1 base to trimming and J lost 8 bases; unmatched junction nucleotides: 8. CDR3 DNA: TGTGCCAGCAGCTTAGGAAAAATAGCGGGAGGTTATGAGCAGTTCTTC. As protein: CASSLGKIAGGYEQFF.

V is TRBV2 and J is TRBJ2-7; possible D gene TRBD2, 7 bases. Germline CDR1 reads SNHLY; CDR2 reads FYNNEI. The CDR3 loop spans 13 amino acids. V was trimmed by 6 bases and J by 6 bases, leaving 15 bases between them. The CDR3 region is CASRGAGAVEQYV. The CDR3 DNA is TGTGCCAGCAGGGGGGCGGGGGCCGTCGAGCAGTACGTC.

The chain couples TRBV18 to TRBJ1-2, with TRBD1 identical over 9 bases. The CDR3 has 15 amino acids. V shed 6 bases and J 4 bases; nucleotides not matched to a gene: 9. Germline assignment: CDR1 KGHSH and CDR2 LQKENI. This CDR3 is CASSPGQGGPYGYTF. DNA of the CDR3: TGTGCCAGCTCCCCGGGACAGGGAGGCCCCTATGGCTACACCTTC. The full variable domain, with the rest looked up from reference TRBV18 and TRBJ1-2, is NAGVMQNPRHLVRRRGQEARLRCSPMKGHSHVYWYRQLPEEGLKFMVYLQKENIIDESGMPKERFSAEFPKEGPSILRIQQVVRGDSAAYFCASSPGQGGPYGYTFGSGTRLTVV.

CDR3 amino acids: CATSDPSGGAGLSQYF. CDR3 DNA: TGTGCCACCAGTGACCCGAGCGGGGGGGCCGGACTTTCGCAGTATTTT. The rearrangement joins TRBV24-1 to TRBJ2-3; 10 nucleotides agree with TRBD2. With 4 bases clipped from V and 10 bases from J, the junction kept 13 bases outside the gene matches. The CDR3 is 16 amino acids. CDR1 KGHDR and CDR2 SFDVKD come from the germline V gene.

Note on this clone: One end of the junction is discordant with germline, which a read error may explain. The rearrangement joins TRBV7-7 to TRBJ2-5; D is undetermined. This CDR3 has 13 residues. Germline assignment: CDR1 SSHAT and CDR2 FNYEAQ (reference sequence). For the CDR3, the DNA is TGTGCTAGCAGCTTAAATACGGTAGAGACCCAGTACTTC. Translated, it gives CASSLNTVETQYF.

This clone was detected only once. This sequence joins TRBV19 and TRBJ2-5, with TRBD2 matching 13 bases. V trimming: 7 bases; J trimming: 4 bases; junction bases outside the gene matches: 15. CDR1 and CDR2 from the germline V gene are LNHDA and SQIVND (reference sequence). CDR3 length: 18 amino acids. The CDR3 spells CASTRTSGRFLRGETQYF. The CDR3, as DNA: TGTGCCAGTACTCGGACTAGCGGGAGATTTCTGCGGGGAGAGACCCAGTACTTC. The full variable domain, with the rest looked up from reference TRBV19 and TRBJ2-5, is DGGITQSPKYLFRKEGQNVTLSCEQNLNHDAMYWYRQDPGQGLRLIYYSQIVNDFQKGDIAEGYSVSREKKESFPLTVTSAQKNPTAFYLCASTRTSGRFLRGETQYFGPGTRLLVL.

In its sample, this clone was seen once. J is TRBJ1-2 and V is TRBV3-1 (or the pseudogene TRBV3-2), with TRBD1 as a possible D gene (5 bases). The CDR3 runs 15 residues. The V gene lost 0 bases and the J gene lost 4 bases, with 12 bases spanning the gap. The germline CDR1 and CDR2 sequences are LGHDT and YNNKEL (reference sequence). Here the CDR3 DNA reads TGTGCCAGCAGCCAAGATGGGGGGGAAGTCTATGGCTACACCTTC. Translated: CASSQDGGEVYGYTF.

This clone was counted a few times. The CDR3 DNA sequence: TGTGCCAGCAGTTACTCTGACAGTTACACTGAAGCTTTCTTT. Translating gives CASSYSDSYTEAFF. V is TRBV6-5 and J is TRBJ1-1; a possible D gene is TRBD1 (5 bases). Germline lookup yields CDR1 MNHEY and CDR2 SVGAGI. This CDR3 has 14 residues. Trimming left V 0 bases short and J 3 bases short, with 8 bases between.

The chain has TRBV5-4 and TRBJ2-3, with D maybe TRBD2 (5 bases). Deletions cut 2 bases from V and 1 base from J, with 11 bases between. CDR3 size: 15 residues. CDR1 SGHNT and CDR2 YYREEE come from the germline V gene (reference sequence). The CDR3 region has the DNA TGTGCCAGCAGCTTTGGAGGCGCCGGCACAGATACGCAGTATTTT. Its protein is CASSFGGAGTDTQYF.

The chain joins TRBV5-5 to TRBJ2-6; maybe TRBD2 (5 bases). The CDR3 contains 11 residues. V lost 4 bases to trimming and J lost 13 bases, with 9 bases between them. Germline lookup yields CDR1 SGHKS and CDR2 YYEKEE (reference sequence). DNA of the CDR3: TGTGCCAGCAGCACCCGGAGGGTCCTGACTTTC. Protein product: CASSTRRVLTF.

The chain combines TRBV19 with TRBJ1-1; no definite D call. Trimming left V 5 bases short and J 1 base short, with 14 bases between. CDR1 is LNHDA, CDR2 SQIVND, per germline (reference sequence). This CDR3 has 15 residues. The CDR3 nucleotides read TGTGCCAGTAGTTCGCTAGCTGAGAGGAACACTGAAGCTTTCTTT. Translated, it gives CASSSLAERNTEAFF.

This rearrangement joins TRBV7-9 to TRBJ1-1; 9 nucleotides align to TRBD1. With 5 bases clipped from V and 7 bases from J, the junction kept 5 bases outside the gene matches. Germline CDR1 is SEHNR and CDR2 is FQNEAQ (reference sequence). This CDR3 is 13 amino acids long. The CDR3 DNA reads as TGTGCCAGCAGCCGTGGACAGGGGAATGAAGCTTTCTTT. Translated, it gives CASSRGQGNEAFF.

The rearrangement links TRBV5-1 to TRBJ2-3, with 11 bases lining up with TRBD2. CDR3 length: 16 residues. Germline V CDR1 and CDR2: SGHRS, YFSETQ. V was pared by 4 bases and J by 3 bases, with 7 bases of the junction left unmatched. The CDR3 loop reads CASSPLAGGQTDTQYF. CDR3 DNA: TGCGCCAGCAGCCCCTTAGCGGGAGGGCAAACAGATACGCAGTATTTT.

This clone is a singleton in its sample. The rearrangement joins TRBV19 to TRBJ1-2; 8 bases fit TRBD1. V lost 1 base to trimming and J lost 6 bases; unmatched junction nucleotides: 7. The CDR3 has 15 amino acids. The germline gives CDR1 LNHDA, CDR2 SQIVND (reference sequence). The chain's CDR3 is CASSIGTQGAHGYTF. The CDR3 bases are TGTGCCAGTAGTATAGGCACCCAGGGGGCTCATGGCTACACCTTC.

The chain has TRBV27 and TRBJ1-1; D is ambiguous. The CDR3 runs 12 residues. V lost 6 bases and J lost 3, with 8 bases in between. The V gene's germline CDR1 is MNHEY and CDR2 SMNVEV (reference sequence). The CDR3 DNA sequence: TGTGCCAGCAGCTCTGACTACACTGAAGCTTTCTTT. This sequence encodes CASSSDYTEAFF.

The rearrangement joins TRBV4-1 to TRBJ1-1; possible D gene TRBD1, 5 bases. The CDR3 loop spans 17 amino acids. Between the trimmed V and J ends, which lost 0 bases and 4 bases, there was a span of 18 bases. CDR1 is MGHRA and CDR2 is YSYEKL in the germline V gene. The CDR3 sequence: CASSQDARVGGVTEAFF. The DNA of the CDR3 is TGCGCCAGCAGCCAAGACGCCAGGGTCGGGGGGGTCACTGAAGCTTTCTTT.

The gene calls are TRBV14 and TRBJ2-5; 7 nucleotides line up with TRBD2. V lost 2 bases to trimming and J lost 9 bases; unmatched junction nucleotides: 6. This CDR3 has 13 amino acids. The germline V gene has CDR1 SGHDN and CDR2 FVKESK. The CDR3 DNA sequence: TGTGCCAGCAGCCAATACCGTCGGGAGGCCCAGTACTTC. As protein: CASSQYRREAQYF.

The chain recombines TRBV28 with TRBJ1-2, with 9 bases that match TRBD1. CDR3 length equals 14 residues. Germline V CDR1 and CDR2: MDHEN, SYDVKM. V gave up 6 bases and J gave up 2 bases; unmatched junction bases: 4. The CDR3 loop is CASRGTGWNYGYTF. CDR3 nucleotide sequence: TGTGCCAGCAGAGGGACAGGGTGGAACTATGGCTACACCTTC.